This T cell receptor beta chain was identified during a study of Ad26.COV2.S vaccination and SARS-CoV-2 variants. Turning to the study itself: Donor participated within the Ad26.COV2.S arm of the COV1001 trial. Each vaccinee took Ad26.COV2.S intramuscularly, once or twice 56 days apart. Broader study findings: It was found that vaccine and placebo recipients had similar non-spike TCR breadth.

Turning to this clone: What it binds is not known.

As to treatment: 19 received Ad26.COV2.S at low or high dose, single or two shots; about 5 received placebo; per-sample allocation not given. Repertoires come from day 63 after the first vaccine or placebo injection. Spike of the Wuhan-strain SARS-CoV-2 was expressed by an Ad26 vector, which formed the vaccine. Libraries were prepared by immunoSEQ multiplex PCR; TCRdb keeps only in-frame clonotypes and omits some of them. The table includes roughly 350,000 clones, roughly 91% detected once. The clonotype originates from a person aged 18 to 59 who received the Ad26.COV2.S COVID-19 vaccine or a placebo. The material sequenced was peripheral blood, taken in a trial of Ad26.COV2.S vaccine versus placebo.

CDR3 amino acids: CASAGPPLLNSPLHF. The CDR3 DNA reads as TGTGCCAGCGCTGGACCTCCATTGCTTAATTCACCCCTCCACTTT. The V and J genes are TRBV6-5 and TRBJ1-6; no reliable D call. Germline V gene data show CDR1 as MNHEY and CDR2 as SVGAGI. The CDR3 is 15 residues long. The V and J ends lost 8 bases and 6 bases respectively, with 17 bases between them.